This T cell receptor (beta chain) was observed in a study of response to subunit inactivated influenza vaccine. TCRdb fed the RT-PCR reads into MiXCR, producing one record per CDR3 protein. The table includes hundreds of thousands of distinct CDR3 sequences, roughly 15% detected once. This material consisted of PBMCs from blood, taken approximately 15 days before vaccination. The receptor comes from a man aged 45-65 years who received an inactivated influenza vaccine.

The chain's CDR3 is CASSAFATGGRTNTGELFF. For the CDR3, the DNA is TGTGCCAGCAGCGCTTTTGCGACAGGGGGCCGAACGAACACCGGGGAGCTGTTTTTT. The V and J genes are TRBV3-1 and TRBJ2-2, with 10 bases aligning to TRBD1. Trimming at V came to 5 bases and at J to 0 bases, leaving 12 bases not matched to a gene. From germline, CDR1 is LGHDT and CDR2 YNNKEL (reference sequence). The CDR3 length is 19 residues.